This TCR beta chain was identified in a study of early stage breast cancer tumors. Study-wide results and caveats: Tumors had approximately 2.4-fold higher T cell density than normal breast. Most shared enriched TCRB sequences were commonly generated ones.

Germline-derived CDR1 and CDR2 are MNHEY and SVGAGI. The ends lost 5 bases at V and 9 bases at J; junction bases unmatched: 10. CDR3 length: 15 amino acids. Only in-frame clones appear in the TCRdb table, and some are missing; sequencing was by immunoSEQ multiplex PCR. The table lists more than 65,000 clones, about 85% of them singletons. This clone was counted a few times. Its antigen is currently unknown. The rearrangement joins TRBV6-5 to TRBJ2-1, with 10 bases lining up with TRBD2. The source of this sequence is a person aged 40 to 49 with breast cancer. What was sequenced was blood. The CDR3 loop reads CASSRTSGPKIEQFF. DNA for the CDR3: TGTGCCAGCAGTCGGACTAGCGGACCAAAGATTGAGCAGTTCTTC.